Following are 13 T cell receptor beta chains from one sample sequenced in a study of blood T cell repertoires in COVID-19. Sequencing was performed with immunoSEQ multiplex PCR; in TCRdb, only in-frame clones are kept and a portion is missing. The sample lists roughly 390,000 clones; 85% were seen once. The sequencing input was peripheral blood. The receptor source for this set is a woman between 18 and 29 years old with acute or convalescent COVID-19.

The rearrangement links TRBV29-1 to TRBJ2-3; 8 bases agree with TRBD2. CDR1 is SQVTM and CDR2 is ANQGSEA in the germline V gene. The CDR3 consists of 15 residues. V was clipped by 1 base and J by 2 bases; unmatched bases: 5. The DNA of the CDR3 is TGCAGCGTTGAAGGTGGTAGCGGGATCACAGATACGCAGTATTTT. Its translation: CSVEGGSGITDTQYF.

V gene TRBV5-3 combines with J gene TRBJ2-6, with TRBD2 matching over 10 bases. TRBV5-3 is sorted into the ORF group, with uncertain function. V gave up 2 bases and J gave up 1 base; unmatched junction bases: 18. The CDR3 sequence is 22 residues long. CDR3 region: CARSFGGKQRGGRTSGANVLTF. CDR3 in DNA: TGTGCCAGAAGCTTTGGCGGTAAGCAGCGGGGGGGCCGCACTTCTGGGGCCAACGTCCTGACTTTC.

The J gene is TRBJ2-2, the V gene TRBV19, with TRBD2 matching over 9 bases. Germline V lookup: CDR1 LNHDA, CDR2 SQIVND (reference sequence). J lost 6 bases, V lost 6 bases, and 5 bases had no gene match. This CDR3 has 14 residues. The CDR3 protein is CASSPSGDPGELFF. In DNA form, the CDR3 reads TGTGCCAGTAGCCCTAGCGGGGACCCCGGGGAGCTGTTTTTT.

The CDR3 region has the DNA TGTGCCAGCAGCCAGATTCGAACTAGCACAGATACGCAGTATTTT. Residues: CASSQIRTSTDTQYF. The rearrangement uses TRBV3-1 (or the pseudogene TRBV3-2) and TRBJ2-3, with no clear D. The germline V gene has CDR1 LGHDT and CDR2 YNNKEL (reference sequence). CDR3 length equals 15 residues. Trimming removed 3 bases at V and 0 bases at J, with 10 bases between.

The chain combines TRBV6-5 with TRBJ2-7, with D perhaps matching TRBD2 (6 bases). V was trimmed by 5 bases and J by 3 bases, leaving 17 bases between them. The CDR3 extends over 15 amino acids. CDR1 MNHEY and CDR2 SVGAGI come from the germline V gene. CDR3 amino acids: CASSTRMEDYYEQYF. The CDR3 nucleotides are TGTGCCAGCAGTACCCGGATGGAGGACTACTACGAGCAGTACTTC.

As concerns this clone: At the DNA level, this CDR3 is encoded by other sequences in the same sample as well. The J gene is TRBJ1-5, the V gene TRBV5-1; 8 bases are a match to TRBD1. V was clipped by 3 bases and J by 7 bases; unmatched bases: 6. The CDR3 sequence is 14 residues long. CDR1 SGHRS and CDR2 YFSETQ come from the germline V gene. The CDR3 DNA sequence: TGCGCCAGCAGCTCCGGACAGGGAGGCCAGCCCCAGCATTTT. Protein product: CASSSGQGGQPQHF.

The chain uses TRBV6-5 and TRBJ1-3, with D possibly being TRBD1 (6 bases). The CDR3 has 15 residues. Trimming stripped 0 bases from V and 6 bases from J, with 12 bases between. Germline CDR1 MNHEY, CDR2 SVGAGI. In DNA, the CDR3 is TGTGCCAGCAGTTACTCGTACAGGGCAGAAAACACCATATATTTT. Encoded protein: CASSYSYRAENTIYF.

The rearrangement joins TRBV5-1 to TRBJ1-1; D is possibly TRBD1 (5 bases). The CDR3 sequence is 16 residues long. Germline V gene data show CDR1 as SGHRS and CDR2 as YFSETQ. Trimming pared 5 bases from V and 0 bases from J, leaving 17 bases between. CDR3 in DNA: TGCGCCAGCAGTTCGGGGGGAGGGACCATGAACACTGAAGCTTTCTTT. This translates into CASSSGGGTMNTEAFF.

This clone showed up just once. The chain carries TRBV7-3 and TRBJ2-7; perhaps TRBD2 as D (5 bases). CDR1 and CDR2 from the germline V gene are SGHTA and FQGTGA. The CDR3 sequence is 13 residues long. The ends were cut back, 4 bases at V and 6 bases at J, with 13 bases in the middle. CDR3 sequence: CASSSTGAGEQYF. As DNA, the CDR3 is TGTGCCAGCAGCTCCACCGGTGCGGGCGAGCAGTACTTC.

V gene TRBV5-1 combines with J gene TRBJ1-5; no definite D call. V dropped 4 bases and J dropped 4 bases, with 3 bases sitting between them. The CDR3 sequence is 11 residues long. Germline V gene sequence: CDR1 SGHRS, CDR2 YFSETQ. DNA for the CDR3: TGCGCCAGCAGCATAAATCAGCCCCAGCATTTT. The encoded protein is CASSINQPQHF. Using reference TRBV5-1 and TRBJ1-5 for the parts outside the CDR3, the full variable domain is KAGVTQTPRYLIKTRGQQVTLSCSPISGHRSVSWYQQTPGQGLQFLFEYFSETQRNKGNFPGRFSGRQFSNSRSEMNVSTLELGDSALYLCASSINQPQHFGDGTRLSIL.

This chain joins TRBV7-9 and TRBJ1-2; TRBD1 matches at 7 bases. Germline values: CDR1 SEHNR, CDR2 FQNEAQ (reference sequence). The V segment lost 4 bases and the J segment 0 bases; nucleotides outside the gene matches: 8. The CDR3 is 16 residues long. In DNA, the CDR3 is TGTGCCAGCAGCTCAACACTGGGACAGACTAACTATGGCTACACCTTC. Translation: CASSSTLGQTNYGYTF.

The chain recombines TRBV11-2 with TRBJ2-2, with D unresolved. From germline, CDR1 is SGHAT and CDR2 FQNNGV. This CDR3 is 15 amino acids long. Between the trimmed V and J ends, which lost 0 bases and 3 bases, there was a span of 8 bases. The CDR3 DNA reads as TGTGCCAGCAGCTTAGAGGCACCTTACACCGGGGAGCTGTTTTTT. As protein: CASSLEAPYTGELFF. The entire variable domain, with the rest obtained from reference TRBV11-2 and TRBJ2-2, is as follows: EAGVAQSPRYKIIEKRQSVAFWCNPISGHATLYWYQQILGQGPKLLIQFQNNGVVDDSQLPKDRFSAERLKGVDSTLKIQPAKLEDSAVYLCASSLEAPYTGELFFGEGSRLTVL.

J is TRBJ1-2 and V is TRBV4-2, with 7 bases that match TRBD1. Germline CDR1 and CDR2: LGHNA and YNFKEQ. This CDR3 comprises 20 residues. Trimming removed 0 bases from V and 0 bases from J; junction bases left unmatched: 16. CDR3 in amino acids: CASSQDPIDRETRSNYGYTF. The CDR3 nucleotides are TGTGCCAGCAGCCAAGACCCCATAGACAGGGAAACCCGATCTAACTATGGCTACACCTTC.